This TCR beta chain stems from a study of blood T cell repertoires in COVID-19. Study as a whole: Italy, Spain and the United States were the sources of the convalescent and acute COVID-19 samples. T cells, B-cell-depleted T cells, or PBMCs provided the cDNA or gDNA that served as material.

Per the study methods: Amplifying reference gene primers gave estimates of nucleated cell counts. Libraries were prepared by immunoSEQ multiplex PCR; TCRdb keeps only in-frame clonotypes and omits some of them. V, J and clone size were drawn from that table, and D and trimming were deduced from the DNA. The sample yields approximately 54,000 clones, 70% to 90% seen once. V was clipped by 2 bases and J by 8 bases, with 16 bases between them. The CDR3 loop spans 15 amino acids. In germline, CDR1 is SEHNR, CDR2 FQNEAQ (reference sequence). Input material: peripheral blood. V usage is TRBV7-9 and J usage is TRBJ2-1; perhaps TRBD2 as D (6 bases). This TCR came from an elderly man with active COVID-19. The DNA for the CDR3 is TGTGCCAGCAGCTTAACCGGGAGTAATATATATGAGCAGTTCTTC. Its translation: CASSLTGSNIYEQFF. The variable domain in full, completed from reference TRBV7-9 and TRBJ2-1, reads DTGVSQNPRHKITKRGQNVTFRCDPISEHNRLYWYRQTLGQGPEFLTYFQNEAQLEKSRLLSDRFSAERPKGSFSTLEIQRTEQGDSAMYLCASSLTGSNIYEQFFGPGTRLTVL.